This T cell receptor beta chain was sequenced in a study of T cell repertoires in cytomegalovirus infection. Study overall: Indications of both CMV infection and matching HLA type were provided by public TCR beta signatures. Points from the study as a whole: It was HLA-C-restricted CMV-specific TCR beta clonotypes that dominated the response ex vivo.

The CDR3 loop spans 15 amino acids. The V end was cut by 6 bases, the J end by 3 bases, with 15 bases between. The germline V gene has CDR1 MNHNY and CDR2 SVGAGI (reference sequence). A note on this clonotype: Its matching antigen is unknown.

TCRdb called the reads again in MiXCR, with one record for every CDR3 protein. There are fewer than 550,000 distinct CDR3 sequences in the sample; 16% occur only once, and 20% to 30% lies in the top ten. The TCR sequence derives from a human donor in good health (CMV status not recorded). Some clones in this sample may be carry-over from other donors' samples. The V and J genes are TRBV6-6 and TRBJ1-5, with TRBD1 as a possible D gene (5 bases). The specimen sequenced was CD8+ T cells from PBMCs. For the CDR3, the DNA is TGTGCCAGCAGGAACCCTGGGGCAGACAATCAGCCCCAGCATTTT. It is translated as CASRNPGADNQPQHF.